This passage covers 23 T cell receptor beta chains from one sample sequenced in a study of cytomegalovirus exposure and HLA in healthy donors. The study ran its PCR with 60 Vbeta and 13 Jbeta primers. Sequenced by immunoSEQ multiplex PCR; TCRdb stores in-frame clones only, minus some. This table holds over 200,000 clones, approximately 70% found once. Sequencing was carried out using PBMCs. The receptors originated from a man in his forties or fifties in good health and CMV-seropositive.

This clone was counted only a few times. V and J are TRBV28 and TRBJ2-3; D remains unclear. The CDR3 extends over 13 amino acids. Between the trimmed V and J ends, which lost 3 bases and 3 bases, there was a span of 7 bases. Per the germline V gene, CDR1 is MDHEN and CDR2 is SYDVKM. The CDR3 loop is CASSLVSTDTQYF. CDR3 nucleotides: TGTGCCAGCAGTTTGGTCAGTACAGATACGCAGTATTTT.

The rearrangement uses TRBV4-1 and TRBJ2-7, with 7 bases fitting TRBD1. With 1 base clipped from V and 1 base from J, the junction kept 4 bases outside the gene matches. The germline gives CDR1 MGHRA, CDR2 YSYEKL. This CDR3 spans 15 amino acids. The CDR3 reads CASSQGQGPSYEQYF. CDR3 nucleotide sequence: TGCGCCAGCAGCCAAGGACAGGGACCTTCCTACGAGCAGTACTTC.

V is TRBV6-5 and J is TRBJ1-6; D gene uncertain. The CDR3 runs 15 residues. Trimming shortened V by 0 bases and J by 9 bases, and 12 bases separated the two germline ends. Germline values: CDR1 MNHEY, CDR2 SVGAGI. CDR3 sequence reads: CASSYSIRVRSPLHF. The DNA of the CDR3 is TGTGCCAGCAGTTACTCGATTCGGGTGCGTTCACCCCTCCACTTT.

The V call is TRBV18, the J call TRBJ1-5, with D unresolved. V dropped 2 bases and J dropped 6 bases, with 8 bases sitting between them. Germline CDR1 is KGHSH and CDR2 is LQKENI. The CDR3 consists of 13 residues. In nucleotides, the CDR3 is TGTGCCAGCTCACCAAGTCCGGGTCAGCCCCAGCATTTT. Amino acid sequence: CASSPSPGQPQHF.

This clone showed up just a few times. The chain is built from TRBV20-1 and TRBJ2-5; D remains ambiguous. V was cut by 4 bases and J by 2 bases, with 5 bases left in between. CDR1 DFQATT and CDR2 SNEGSKA come from the germline V gene (reference sequence). CDR3 length equals 11 residues. CDR3 region: CSATFQETQYF. Here the CDR3 DNA reads TGCAGTGCTACCTTTCAAGAGACCCAGTACTTC.

V usage is TRBV27 and J usage is TRBJ1-3; 8 bases fit TRBD1. Germline V gives CDR1 MNHEY, CDR2 SMNVEV (reference sequence). Trimming took 2 bases from V and 11 from J; bases not matched to a gene: 8. CDR3 length: 14 residues. The CDR3, as DNA: TGTGCCAGCAGTTTAACAGGGGGAAGGTCCTCCATATATTTT. Its protein is CASSLTGGRSSIYF.

This clone showed up just a few times. CDR3 protein: CASTPDRGFSPLHF. DNA of the CDR3: TGCGCCAGCACCCCGGACAGAGGGTTTTCACCCCTCCACTTT. V is TRBV23-1 and J is TRBJ1-6; D possibly corresponds to TRBD1 (6 bases). TRBV23-1 is an ORF for which the function is uncertain. Trimming cost V 7 bases and J 9 bases, with 16 bases left between them. The CDR3 runs 14 residues.

The gene calls are TRBV5-1 and TRBJ1-1, with D tentatively TRBD1 (5 bases). The CDR3 spans 13 residues. V was pared by 5 bases and J by 5 bases, with 13 bases between. Germline-derived CDR1 and CDR2 are SGHRS and YFSETQ. The CDR3 loop is CASSAGGATEAFF. CDR3 coding DNA: TGCGCCAGCAGTGCTGGTGGGGCGACTGAAGCTTTCTTT.

V and J are TRBV13 and TRBJ2-2; 10 bases match TRBD2. J lost 8 bases, V lost 3 bases, and 3 bases had no gene match. CDR3 length: 14 residues. Germline V gene sequence: CDR1 PRHDT, CDR2 FYEKMQ (reference sequence). CDR3 in amino acids: CASSFELAGGELFF. CDR3 DNA: TGTGCCAGCAGCTTTGAACTAGCGGGGGGGGAGCTGTTTTTT.

This rearrangement joins TRBV27 to TRBJ2-7; D ambiguous. CDR1 and CDR2 from the germline V gene are MNHEY and SMNVEV (reference sequence). The CDR3 totals 12 residues. Trimming took off 11 bases at V and 2 bases at J, with 13 bases between the two ends. The CDR3 protein is CASGERAYEQYF. The CDR3 bases are TGTGCCTCTGGCGAACGGGCCTACGAGCAGTACTTC.

Concerning this clone: One end of the junction is discordant with germline, which a read error may explain. The chain has TRBV6-1 and TRBJ1-1, with D unclear. The CDR3 loop spans 11 amino acids. Germline V gene sequence: CDR1 MNHNS, CDR2 SASEGT. CDR3 sequence reads: CASSFGKEGIF. Here the CDR3 DNA reads TGTGCCAGCAGTTTCGGGAAGGAAGGAATCTTT.

This clone was counted only a few times. The CDR3 DNA follows: TGCGCCAGCACCGACAGGACCCTCTACGAGCAGTACTTC. Protein sequence: CASTDRTLYEQYF. The rearrangement joins TRBV10-2 to TRBJ2-7, with D possibly being TRBD1 (6 bases). This CDR3 comprises 13 residues. The V gene's germline CDR1 is WSHSY and CDR2 SAAADI. V was cut by 7 bases and J by 3 bases, with 13 bases left in between.

This clone was detected once. This rearrangement joins TRBV5-4 to TRBJ2-3, with TRBD2 matching over 9 bases. The CDR3 length is 14 residues. Germline loops: CDR1 SGHNT, CDR2 YYREEE (reference sequence). The junction had 1 base not matched to a gene; V was cut back by 0 bases and J by 5 bases. The CDR3 nucleotides are TGTGCCAGCAGCTTGGAAGCGGGGGGAGATACGCAGTATTTT. It translates to CASSLEAGGDTQYF.

The chain joins TRBV28 to TRBJ1-2; 8 bases agree with TRBD1. The CDR3 covers 15 residues. Losses at the gene ends were 5 bases for V and 4 bases for J; bases not matched to a gene: 9. Germline CDR1 reads MDHEN; CDR2 reads SYDVKM. The CDR3 nucleotides are TGTGCCAGCAGTACGAGGGACAGGCACCTCTATGGCTACACCTTC. This translates into CASSTRDRHLYGYTF.

CDR3 protein: CARTYNEQFF. The CDR3 region has the DNA TGTGCCAGGACTTACAATGAGCAGTTCTTC. This chain connects TRBV9 to TRBJ2-1, with D uncertain. The CDR3 spans 10 residues. V lost 8 bases and J lost 4, with 4 bases in between. Germline V CDR1 and CDR2: SGDLS, YYNGEE.

The table lists this clone with a count of one. The chain is built from TRBV6-5 and TRBJ2-5; a weak D match, TRBD2 (5 bases). CDR3 length: 15 residues. Germline V gives CDR1 MNHEY, CDR2 SVGAGI. The germline V and J ends were trimmed by 2 bases and 0 bases, with 10 bases remaining between them. CDR3 nucleotide sequence: TGTGCCAGCAGTTACAGAGGGCGGGACCAAGAGACCCAGTACTTC. It encodes CASSYRGRDQETQYF.

The rearrangement links TRBV29-1 to TRBJ2-3; 7 bases are shared with TRBD1. CDR3 length: 13 amino acids. The V gene's germline CDR1 is SQVTM and CDR2 ANQGSEA. The CDR3 coding sequence is TGCATGTCGAGGGACAGTTCCACAGATACGCAGTATTTT. Translation: CMSRDSSTDTQYF.

The J gene is TRBJ1-2, the V gene TRBV5-4; the match to TRBD1 covers 7 bases. Per germline, CDR1 SGHNT and CDR2 YYREEE (reference sequence). V trimming: 2 bases; J trimming: 5 bases; junction bases outside the gene matches: 6. CDR3 size: 14 residues. The CDR3: CASSFKGTEYGYTF. DNA of the CDR3: TGTGCCAGCAGCTTTAAGGGGACAGAGTATGGCTACACCTTC.

This chain connects TRBV6-6 to TRBJ2-5, with TRBD1 matching over 7 bases. Near its end, the DNA agrees better with TRBJ2-7, so the J call may be wrong. Looked up from germline, CDR1 is MNHNY and CDR2 is SVGAGI (reference sequence). The CDR3 is made up of 12 amino acids. The CDR3 coding sequence is TGTGCCAGCAGTTGGGACAGCTACGAGCAGTACTTC. The encoded protein is CASSWDSYEQYF.

V usage is TRBV11-2 and J usage is TRBJ1-2, with 9 positions matching TRBD1. The CDR3 is made up of 15 amino acids. Per germline, CDR1 SGHAT and CDR2 FQNNGV. V dropped 7 bases and J dropped 6; count of bases not matched to a gene: 12. In DNA, the CDR3 is TGTGCCAGCAACAAAAAAGGGGGACAGGGTCATGGCTACACCTTC. Amino acids: CASNKKGGQGHGYTF.

The chain uses TRBV12-5 and TRBJ2-1; D is possibly TRBD2 (7 bases). The CDR3 has 16 amino acids. V was pared by 7 bases and J by 6 bases, with 22 bases between. Germline-derived CDR1 and CDR2 are LGHNT and FRNRAP. In nucleotides, the CDR3 is TGTGCTAGTGTCCTTAATAGGGGGGGCGGGGGCAATGAGCAGTTCTTC. Protein: CASVLNRGGGGNEQFF.

Of note for this clone: The junction departs from the called germline gene at one end, perhaps through a read error. The chain carries TRBV11-3 and TRBJ2-2; TRBD1 matches 7 bases. The CDR3 length is 16 residues. Germline lookup yields CDR1 SGHNT and CDR2 YENEEA. Written as DNA, the CDR3 is TGTGCCAGCAGCTTATGGGGACAGTCGAACACCAGGGAGCTGTTTTTT. Protein product: CASSLWGQSNTRELFF.

This CDR3 is CASSLRLAGAGGETQYF. The DNA of the CDR3 is TGTGCCAGCAGCCTCAGACTAGCGGGGGCCGGTGGAGAGACCCAGTACTTC. The chain uses TRBV7-2 and TRBJ2-5; 12 bases map to TRBD2. Germline V gene data show CDR1 as SGHTA and CDR2 as FQGNSA. The J segment lost 4 bases and the V segment lost 5 bases, leaving 11 bases of the junction unmatched. The CDR3 spans 17 residues.